This T cell receptor (beta chain) was captured by sequencing in a study of T cells after somatic rescue of genetic block. TCRdb's table, derived via immunoSEQ multiplex PCR, lists solely in-frame clones and lacks some. The data contain 85,000 to 100,000 clones, 80% to 90% of them singletons. This clone has a single count. V lost 7 bases and J 5 bases, leaving 17 bases between the germline ends. The germline gives CDR1 SQVTM, CDR2 ANQGSEA. CDR3 size: 13 residues. This TCR derives from a woman under 30. Material for sequencing was peripheral blood mononuclear cells (PBMCs). This sequence joins TRBV29-1 and TRBJ1-2, with a possible D match to TRBD1 (6 bases). The CDR3 protein is CSGASTGEYGYTF. The DNA of the CDR3 is TGCAGCGGAGCCTCGACAGGAGAGTATGGCTACACCTTC. Based on the CDR3 plus reference TRBV29-1 and TRBJ1-2, the full variable domain is SAVISQKPSRDICQRGTSLTIQCQVDSQVTMMFWYRQQPGQSLTLIATANQGSEATYESGFVIDKFPISRPNLTFSTLTVSNMSPEDSSIYLCSGASTGEYGYTFGSGTRLTVV.